Sequencing of this T cell receptor (beta chain) was carried out in a study of immune cell composition in non-small cell lung cancer. Regarding the study as a whole: Clones >0.5% enriched in tumour were rarer in adenocarcinoma (about 35%) than squamous (about 80%).

Normal lung was taken at the farthest possible site, at least 3 cm from tumour. Using immunoSEQ multiplex PCR, the repertoire was profiled, and TCRdb retains in-frame clones only, with some absent. The sample lists 3,000 to 4,000 clones, roughly two thirds occurring once. Germline V CDR1 and CDR2: SGHTA, FQGNSA. V was pared by 2 bases and J by 8 bases, with 13 bases of the junction left unmatched. The CDR3 totals 19 residues. With regard to this clone: Its target is not known.

This clonotype was sampled from a human donor with non-small cell lung cancer. Sample: non-adjacent lung tissue. This sequence joins TRBV7-2 and TRBJ2-2, with 14 bases fitting TRBD2. CDR3 amino acids: CASSLWAPGLAGASGELFF. The CDR3, as DNA: TGTGCCAGCAGCTTATGGGCACCGGGACTAGCGGGGGCGAGTGGGGAGCTGTTTTTT.